The 23 T cell receptor beta chains below were found in one sample sequenced in a study of T cell clonotyping in hematopoietic cell transplantation. Clones were read by immunoSEQ multiplex PCR, and TCRdb kept only the in-frame ones, dropping some. The sample contains 70,000 or so clones, around 94% of which appear only once. Sequenced input: peripheral blood mononuclear cells. These receptors all come from a man in his fifties in good health. Some clones in this sample may be carry-over from other donors' samples.

The J gene is TRBJ2-5, the V gene TRBV7-2; 11 nucleotides align to TRBD1. CDR3 length: 15 amino acids. Unmatched junction bases numbered 6, after V lost 5 bases and J lost 4 bases. Germline V gene sequence: CDR1 SGHTA, CDR2 FQGNSA. CDR3 sequence reads: CASSPAGTGGETQYF. As DNA, the CDR3 is TGTGCCAGCAGCCCCGCCGGGACAGGGGGAGAGACCCAGTACTTC.

Comment on this clone: Within the sample, other DNA sequences also encode this same CDR3. The chain recombines TRBV14 with TRBJ2-5; D may correspond to TRBD1 or TRBD2 (6 bases each). Germline loops: CDR1 SGHDN, CDR2 FVKESK. Trimming left V 0 bases short and J 4 bases short, with 15 bases between. This CDR3 spans 16 amino acids. The CDR3, as DNA: TGTGCCAGCAGCCAAGATTTACCGGGGGCAGGAGAGACCCAGTACTTC. Residues: CASSQDLPGAGETQYF.

This clone was seen a single time. J is TRBJ2-3 and V is TRBV2; D is unclear. The germline CDR1 and CDR2 sequences are SNHLY and FYNNEI. V lost 6 bases and J 5 bases, leaving 9 bases between the germline ends. The CDR3 is made up of 12 amino acids. In DNA form, the CDR3 reads TGTGCCAGCAGGGGTTCGGGAGATACGCAGTATTTT. Protein sequence: CASRGSGDTQYF.

The gene calls are TRBV6-4 and TRBJ1-2, with 7 bases fitting TRBD1. Looked up from germline, CDR1 is MRHNA and CDR2 is SNTAGT. This CDR3 has 14 residues. The trim removed 2 bases at V and 5 bases at J, leaving 5 bases unmatched. CDR3 in DNA: TGTGCCAGCAGTGACGACAGGGAAGGGTATGGCTACACCTTC. It codes for CASSDDREGYGYTF.

The J gene is TRBJ1-2, the V gene TRBV5-1, with D possibly matching TRBD1 (5 bases). This CDR3 spans 14 amino acids. Germline V gene sequence: CDR1 SGHRS, CDR2 YFSETQ. V lost 2 bases, J lost 6 bases, and 14 bases lay in between. The CDR3 sequence is CASSLDSPLDGYTF. The CDR3 nucleotides read TGCGCCAGCAGCTTAGACAGCCCTCTAGATGGCTACACCTTC.

The V gene is TRBV7-8, the J gene TRBJ2-3, with 7 nucleotides matching TRBD1. Germline CDR1 reads SGHVS; CDR2 reads FQNEAQ. The CDR3 runs to 14 residues. J lost 0 bases, V lost 10 bases, and 7 bases had no gene match. Written as DNA, the CDR3 is TGTGCCATCACTAGGGGGCTTAGCACAGATACGCAGTATTTT. It specifies CAITRGLSTDTQYF.

The V and J genes are TRBV5-5 and TRBJ1-2; maybe TRBD1 (5 bases). Deletions cut 7 bases from V and 4 bases from J, with 11 bases between. This CDR3 contains 12 residues. CDR1 and CDR2 (germline): SGHKS, YYEKEE (reference sequence). The CDR3 sequence: CASASTVYGYTF. The CDR3 DNA reads as TGTGCCAGCGCCTCGACAGTCTATGGCTACACCTTC.

The chain is built from TRBV6-6 and TRBJ2-5; D is possibly TRBD2 (5 bases). Trimming shortened V by 0 bases and J by 5 bases, and 16 bases separated the two germline ends. CDR3 length: 16 residues. Germline CDR1 and CDR2: MNHNY and SVGAGI (reference sequence). CDR3 bases: TGTGCCAGCAGTTACTCGGAGCGGCTCGGTACTGAGACCCAGTACTTC. Protein: CASSYSERLGTETQYF.

V is TRBV6-1 and J is TRBJ2-1; 11 bases fit TRBD2. Germline V lookup: CDR1 MNHNS, CDR2 SASEGT. The V segment lost 5 bases and the J segment 6 bases; nucleotides outside the gene matches: 6. This CDR3 contains 15 residues. In DNA form, the CDR3 reads TGTGCCAGCAGTTCGACTAGCGGGACGCTCAATGAGCAGTTCTTC. It is translated as CASSSTSGTLNEQFF.

The chain recombines TRBV7-2 with TRBJ1-1; D unclear. The V gene's germline CDR1 is SGHTA and CDR2 FQGNSA. V gave up 4 bases and J gave up 10 bases, with 10 bases separating them. The CDR3 has 11 amino acids. CDR3 in DNA: TGTGCCAGCAGCTCCCGGGGTTCAGCTTTCTTT. It yields the protein CASSSRGSAFF.

This CDR3 reads CSAGPGAGEKLFF. CDR3 DNA sequence: TGCAGCGCCGGGCCAGGGGCGGGGGAAAAACTGTTTTTT. The chain employs TRBV29-1 and TRBJ1-4, with D possibly matching TRBD1 (6 bases). This CDR3 is built from 13 residues. V was trimmed by 7 bases and J by 8 bases, leaving 17 bases between them. CDR1 is SQVTM and CDR2 is ANQGSEA in the germline V gene. The entire variable domain, with the rest obtained from reference TRBV29-1 and TRBJ1-4, is as follows: SAVISQKPSRDICQRGTSLTIQCQVDSQVTMMFWYRQQPGQSLTLIATANQGSEATYESGFVIDKFPISRPNLTFSTLTVSNMSPEDSSIYLCSAGPGAGEKLFFGSGTQLSVL.

The V and J genes are TRBV29-1 and TRBJ1-2; D is uncertain. V was clipped by 7 bases and J by 3 bases, with 12 bases between them. The germline V gene encodes CDR1 SQVTM and CDR2 ANQGSEA. The CDR3 runs 12 residues. The chain's CDR3 is CSAGRADYGYTF. DNA of the CDR3: TGCAGCGCCGGGAGGGCAGACTATGGCTACACCTTC.

V and J are TRBV19 and TRBJ2-3; 10 nucleotides align to TRBD2. Trimming at V came to 7 bases and at J to 1 base, leaving 5 bases not matched to a gene. CDR3 length equals 15 residues. CDR1 and CDR2 (germline): LNHDA, SQIVND (reference sequence). The CDR3 region is CASNHLAGGTDTQYF. The CDR3 DNA reads as TGTGCCAGTAATCATCTAGCGGGGGGCACAGATACGCAGTATTTT.

The chain uses TRBV5-1 and TRBJ2-7; 8 bases are shared with TRBD2. From germline, CDR1 is SGHRS and CDR2 YFSETQ. The ends lost 0 bases at V and 2 bases at J; junction bases unmatched: 19. The CDR3 loop spans 20 amino acids. CDR3 DNA: TGCGCCAGCAGCTTGGCCGTCATCGGGAGGGAGGCCCGTGGCCCCTACGAGCAGTACTTC. Amino acid sequence: CASSLAVIGREARGPYEQYF.

This chain uses TRBV11-1 with TRBJ2-2; no firm D call. The CDR3 has 12 amino acids. V lost 5 bases and J 7 bases, leaving 8 bases between the germline ends. In germline, CDR1 is SGHAT, CDR2 FQDESV (reference sequence). The CDR3 bases are TGTGCCAGCAGCCCGCCATACGGGGAGCTGTTTTTT. This gives the protein CASSPPYGELFF. Together with reference TRBV11-1 and TRBJ2-2, the CDR3 gives the full variable domain: EAEVAQSPRYKITEKSQAVAFWCDPISGHATLYWYRQILGQGPELLVQFQDESVVDDSQLPKDRFSAERLKGVDSTLKIQPAELGDSAMYLCASSPPYGELFFGEGSRLTVL.

The gene calls are TRBV7-9 and TRBJ2-2, with 7 bases matching TRBD1. This CDR3 spans 16 amino acids. With V trimmed by 5 bases and J by 0 bases, 6 bases remained unmatched. Germline CDR1 reads SEHNR; CDR2 reads FQNEAQ (reference sequence). CDR3 nucleotide sequence: TGTGCCAGCAGCGCGCCCCAGGGGGCGAACACCGGGGAGCTGTTTTTT. Protein: CASSAPQGANTGELFF.

The J gene is TRBJ2-7, the V gene TRBV11-3; D is uncertain. The CDR3 extends over 13 amino acids. The germline V and J ends were trimmed by 2 bases and 3 bases, with 8 bases remaining between them. The germline CDR1 and CDR2 sequences are SGHNT and YENEEA. The CDR3 spells CASSLTANYEQYF. CDR3 nucleotide sequence: TGTGCCAGCAGCTTAACAGCCAACTACGAGCAGTACTTC.

The gene calls are TRBV27 and TRBJ2-7; D uncertain. The germline CDR1 and CDR2 sequences are MNHEY and SMNVEV (reference sequence). The CDR3 has 11 amino acids. Trimming removed 2 bases at V and 5 bases at J, with 4 bases between. CDR3 DNA: TGTGCCAGCAGTTTAGGAAACGAGCAGTACTTC. Protein: CASSLGNEQYF.

V is TRBV27 and J is TRBJ2-7; D is unclear. This CDR3 is 15 amino acids long. Per germline, CDR1 MNHEY and CDR2 SMNVEV (reference sequence). V was trimmed by 2 bases and J by 4 bases, leaving 15 bases between them. The CDR3 reads CASSLTRSLVYEQYF. CDR3 coding DNA: TGTGCCAGCAGTTTAACCAGGTCCCTTGTGTACGAGCAGTACTTC.

V and J are TRBV11-3 and TRBJ2-2, with 8 bases identical to TRBD1. J lost 2 bases, V lost 4 bases, and 6 bases had no gene match. Looked up from germline, CDR1 is SGHNT and CDR2 is YENEEA. The CDR3 runs to 16 residues. The CDR3 protein is CASSYSTGDNTGELFF. The CDR3 nucleotides are TGTGCCAGCAGCTACTCGACAGGGGATAACACCGGGGAGCTGTTTTTT.

The chain carries TRBV19 and TRBJ2-2; D gene uncertain. In germline, CDR1 is LNHDA, CDR2 SQIVND (reference sequence). There are 18 residues in the CDR3. The V and J ends lost 5 bases and 0 bases respectively, with 19 bases between them. Here the CDR3 reads CASSLGSPGSANTGELFF. Written as DNA, the CDR3 is TGTGCCAGTAGTTTGGGTTCCCCCGGGTCCGCGAACACCGGGGAGCTGTTTTTT.

This rearrangement joins TRBV5-1 to TRBJ2-2; D not certain. The CDR3 consists of 14 residues. Germline loops: CDR1 SGHRS, CDR2 YFSETQ. Deletions cut 4 bases from V and 5 bases from J, with 12 bases between. The CDR3 DNA reads TGCGCCAGCAGCGATATCCTCGGGACCGGGGAGCTGTTTTTT. This sequence encodes CASSDILGTGELFF.

This rearrangement joins TRBV2 to TRBJ2-3; 12 nucleotides line up with TRBD2. J was trimmed by 3 bases and V by 5 bases; bases with no gene match: 3. The CDR3 extends over 15 amino acids. CDR1 and CDR2 from the germline V gene are SNHLY and FYNNEI. CDR3 sequence: CASSLLAGGTDTQYF. As DNA, the CDR3 is TGTGCCAGCAGTCTACTAGCGGGAGGTACAGATACGCAGTATTTT.